Listed below are T cell receptor beta chains from one sample, sequenced in a study of blood T cells in healthy people across ages. MiXCR, run by TCRdb on the 5' RACE reads, gives a single entry per CDR3 protein. Counted here are 1,500,000 or so distinct CDR3 sequences, around 55% occurring once; the ten biggest clones make up approximately 7%. The material sequenced was blood. These receptors were taken from a man in his late teens or twenties in good health. Each CDR3 is given with its conserved first and last residue. The D gene is left open where the match is weak. Clone size appears in some rows only: once, few, many, or a class for an expanded clone.

D,size,V,J,DNA,CDR3
NA,few,TRBV6-6,TRBJ2-1,TGTGCCAGCAGTTATATAGTGTTCAATGAGCAGTTCTTC,CASSYIVFNEQFF
NA,NA,TRBV11-1,TRBJ2-4,TGTGCCAGCAGCTTCGGGACTCATGGGGGCATTCAGTACTTC,CASSFGTHGGIQYF
TRBD1,NA,TRBV7-9,TRBJ1-1,TGTGCCAGCAGCTTAGCCCGTCCCGGGACAGGGGTTAACACTGAAGCTTTCTTT,CASSLARPGTGVNTEAFF
NA,NA,TRBV7-2,TRBJ2-7,TGTGCCAGCAGCCAGGACTATTTCCTCTACGAGCAGTACTTC,CASSQDYFLYEQYF
NA,NA,TRBV7-9,TRBJ1-5,TGTGCCAGCAGCTTAGACACAGGGAGGGCATACTTGCAGCCCCAGCATTTT,CASSLDTGRAYLQPQHF
NA,NA,TRBV28,TRBJ2-3,TGTGCCAGCAGTTTGCAGGAATCCTCGAGAGATACGCAGTATTTT,CASSLQESSRDTQYF
NA,NA,TRBV15,TRBJ2-1,TGTGCCACCAGCGCTTCGGGAGAGGGACTCTCCTACAATGAGCAGTTCTTC,CATSASGEGLSYNEQFF
NA,few,TRBV7-9,TRBJ2-1,TGTGCCAGCAGCTTAGGCCCGCCTTCCAGCAATGAGCAGTTCTTC,CASSLGPPSSNEQFF
TRBD1,NA,TRBV20-1,TRBJ1-1,TGCAGTGCTAAAGATGACAGGGTTCCAAACACTGAAGCTTTCTTT,CSAKDDRVPNTEAFF
TRBD2,NA,TRBV7-2,TRBJ2-5,TGTGCCAGCAGCTTAAAACGTAGCGGTCGCGGGGGGGAGACCCAGTACTTC,CASSLKRSGRGGETQYF
NA,NA,TRBV3-1,TRBJ2-3,TGTGCCAGCAGCCGGATTAGCGGACACACAGATACGCAGTATTTT,CASSRISGHTDTQYF
TRBD2,NA,TRBV4-1,TRBJ2-7,TGCGCCAGCAGCCGTCCGGGGACTAGTTACTACGAGCAGTACTTC,CASSRPGTSYYEQYF
NA,NA,TRBV4-1,TRBJ1-2,TGCGCCAGCACGGCTAACGTAGGAGCTTATGGCTACACCTTC,CASTANVGAYGYTF
NA,few,TRBV6-1,TRBJ1-5,TGTGCAAGCCGGTGGGCGGAGAATCAGCCCCAGCATTTT,CASRWAENQPQHF
NA,NA,TRBV7-2,TRBJ2-5,TGTGCCAGCAGCTTATACCTAGCGACAAAAGAGACCCAGTACTTC,CASSLYLATKETQYF
NA,once,TRBV4-1,TRBJ2-1,TGCGCCAGCAGGCCCGAGAGGGGACTTGTCAATGAGCAGTTCTTC,CASRPERGLVNEQFF
TRBD2,NA,TRBV27,TRBJ2-7,TGTGCCAGCAGGGTTAGCGGGTGGGAGTACGAGCAGTACTTC,CASRVSGWEYEQYF
NA,few,TRBV29-1,TRBJ1-1,TGCAGCGTTGAGCTGGGGGCTTTGAACACTGAAGCTTTCTTT,CSVELGALNTEAFF
TRBD1,NA,TRBV6-2/TRBV6-3,TRBJ2-7,TGTGCCAGCGAACAGGACAGGCGCCGCGAGCAGTACTTC,CASEQDRRREQYF
NA,few,TRBV3-1,TRBJ2-7,TGTGCCAGCAGCCAAGATGTCTACGAGCAGTACTTC,CASSQDVYEQYF
NA,NA,TRBV7-9,TRBJ2-3,TGTGCCAGCAGCCCAGTTTTGGGTAGCACAGATACGCAGTATTTT,CASSPVLGSTDTQYF
NA,few,TRBV4-1,TRBJ2-7,TGCGCCAGCAGCCCCCAGGTAGTGGGGTCTTCCTACGAGCAGTACTTC,CASSPQVVGSSYEQYF
TRBD2,NA,TRBV20-1,TRBJ2-1,TGCAGTGCCACCGGACTAGCGGGGTACAATGAGCAGTTCTTC,CSATGLAGYNEQFF
NA,NA,TRBV2,TRBJ2-1,TGTGCCAGCAACCCCCCCACCGCGGAGGATGATGAGCAGTTCTTC,CASNPPTAEDDEQFF